The clone carrying this T cell receptor beta chain was seen a handful of times. Its antigen is not identified. The sample originates from a study of blood T cells in healthy people across ages. Notes on the study in general: As age increased, TCR beta diversity per million T cells fell in a roughly linear fashion.

A second about 7 to 12 cycle PCR used barcoded and J-beta primers. TCRdb used MiXCR to reprocess the 5' RACE reads, holding one entry per CDR3 protein. In the table there are about 1 million distinct CDR3 sequences, approximately 26% of which are singletons. The germline gives CDR1 SEHNR, CDR2 FQNEAQ (reference sequence). The CDR3 loop spans 13 amino acids. Trimming stripped 6 bases from V and 4 bases from J, with 12 bases between. These records were also assigned to another study, of T cells of mothers and their children. As reported in that work: Study donors consisted of three healthy Caucasian mothers and their six children. Random nucleotides (2-4) and sample barcodes were added by the M1S primer used in the second PCR. It was related mother-child pairs that showed slightly higher overlap than unrelated pairs, without reaching significance.

The receptor comes from a girl aged 2-10 years in good health. The chain is built from TRBV7-9 and TRBJ1-1; D may be TRBD1 (5 bases). What was sequenced was blood. CDR3: CASSFDSGTEAFF. The DNA of the CDR3 is TGTGCCAGCAGTTTCGACAGTGGCACTGAAGCTTTCTTT.